The sample holds a few counts of the clone carrying this T cell receptor (beta chain). Its antigen is unknown. This record comes from a study of T cell repertoires in ileal Crohn's disease. Study background: Operated complications were stricturing disease (approximately 61%) and penetrating disease (approximately 39%). The MI sample came from the proximal margin of the surgical specimen. Around 0.45 micrograms of biopsy DNA per sample underwent TCRB immunosequencing. Study findings and constraints: Mucosal expansions were suggested to be mainly CD8 T cells.

TCRdb's copy holds only in-frame clones and misses some; the assay was immunoSEQ multiplex PCR. The table includes under 6,000 clones, roughly 80% detected once. Time point of the sample: proximal margin of the surgical specimen (macroscopically non-inflamed). The length of the CDR3 is 15 residues. Trimming pared 2 bases from V and 1 base from J, leaving 12 bases between. Looked up from germline, CDR1 is WSHSY and CDR2 is SAAADI. Material for sequencing was ileal tissue. The TCR was taken from an adult with Crohn's disease. The V call is TRBV10-2, the J call TRBJ2-7; D remains ambiguous. CDR3 amino acids: CASSEMSTTSYEQYF. The CDR3, as DNA: TGCGCCAGCAGTGAGATGTCCACGACTTCCTACGAGCAGTACTTC.